This TCR beta chain emerged from a study of technical replicates of blood from a few donors. The CDR3 spans 15 residues. Trimming removed 1 base from V and 1 base from J, with 11 bases in between. Germline values: CDR1 SGHVS, CDR2 FQNEAQ. The data were produced by immunoSEQ multiplex PCR, yet TCRdb's version contains in-frame clones alone and is incomplete. The sample includes approximately 82,000 clones, approximately 96% seen only once; the top ten take 0.37%. This clone was detected once. The sequencing sample was made of T cells isolated from PBMCs. The chain combines TRBV7-8 with TRBJ2-7; possibly TRBD1 for D (6 bases). This TCR was recovered from a human donor in good health. DNA of the CDR3: TGTGCCAGCAGCTTAGTGGGGGACACTTCCTACGAGCAGTACTTC. This gives the protein CASSLVGDTSYEQYF.